The 10 T cell receptor beta chains given below trace back to one sample, sequenced in a study of neurological immune-mediated disorders. One entry per CDR3 protein results from TCRdb running MiXCR on the 5' RACE reads. The repertoire holds under 80,000 distinct CDR3 sequences, around a tenth seen once, with less than 2% in the top ten. Sequencing was performed on PBMCs. Source of these receptors: a man aged 45-60 years in good health.

This clonotype was found many times. This sequence joins TRBV6-2 or TRBV6-3 and TRBJ2-5, with 14 bases matching TRBD2. CDR3 length equals 16 residues. The germline V gene encodes CDR1 MNHEY and CDR2 SVGEGT. The V and J ends lost 4 bases and 4 bases, in that order; junction bases with no gene match: 5. The CDR3, as DNA: TGTGCCAGCAGTTCCCGACTAGCGGGAGGGGGAGAGACCCAGTACTTC. As protein: CASSSRLAGGGETQYF.

This clonotype was seen many times. This chain joins TRBV21-1 and TRBJ1-2. TRBV21-1 is annotated as a pseudogene. This CDR3 is built from 14 residues. The CDR3 nucleotides read TGTGCCAGCAGCAAAGTACCGGAAAACTATGGCTACACCTTC. Its translation is CASSKVPENYGYTF.

This clonotype was seen at least ten times. J is TRBJ2-1 and V is TRBV7-8; no firm D call. The CDR3 runs to 13 residues. V was cut by 1 base and J by 5 bases, with 6 bases left in between. Germline-derived CDR1 and CDR2 are SGHVS and FQNEAQ. The CDR3 spells CASSLGGHNEQFF. The DNA of the CDR3 is TGTGCCAGCAGCTTAGGCGGACACAATGAGCAGTTCTTC.

In its sample, this clonotype was seen many times. J is TRBJ2-7 and V is TRBV28; 9 nucleotides match TRBD1. V lost 6 bases, J lost 2 bases, and 8 bases stayed unmatched. Germline CDR1 reads MDHEN; CDR2 reads SYDVKM. CDR3 length: 15 amino acids. CDR3 in DNA: TGTGCCAGCAGCCCAGCCGGGACAGGGACCTACGAGCAGTACTTC. Its protein is CASSPAGTGTYEQYF.

This clonotype was observed many times. The chain employs TRBV28 and TRBJ2-7; TRBD1 is a possible D gene (6 bases). The germline V and J ends were trimmed by 6 bases and 1 base, with 13 bases remaining between them. CDR3 length equals 14 residues. Germline assignment: CDR1 MDHEN and CDR2 SYDVKM. The CDR3 DNA is TGTGCCAGCAGCCAATCCGGACAGTCCTACGAGCAGTACTTC. It codes for CASSQSGQSYEQYF. Variable domain in full (rest from reference TRBV28 and TRBJ2-7): DVKVTQSSRYLVKRTGEKVFLECVQDMDHENMFWYRQDPGLGLRLIYFSYDVKMKEKGDIPEGYSVSREKKERFSLILESASTNQTSMYLCASSQSGQSYEQYFGPGTRLTVT.

This clonotype was observed at least ten times. The J gene is TRBJ2-3, the V gene TRBV6-5; unclear D gene. Germline CDR1 is MNHEY and CDR2 is SVGAGI. V was shortened by 0 bases and J by 6 bases, with 4 bases between the two germline ends. The CDR3 has 12 residues. The CDR3 protein is CASSYSGDTQYF. Written as DNA, the CDR3 is TGTGCCAGCAGTTACTCGGGGGATACGCAGTATTTT.

This clonotype was seen ten or more times. The V call is TRBV7-2, the J call TRBJ1-6; D may be TRBD1 (6 bases). CDR3 length equals 16 residues. Deletions cut 5 bases from V and 4 bases from J, with 15 bases between. CDR1 is SGHTA and CDR2 is FQGNSA in the germline V gene. Written as DNA, the CDR3 is TGTGCCAGCAGCCTAGGGGGTACCAGGTATAATTCACCCCTCCACTTT. It specifies CASSLGGTRYNSPLHF.

This clonotype was observed many times. The rearrangement links TRBV5-5 to TRBJ2-7, with 7 bases identical to TRBD1. CDR3 length: 15 amino acids. Germline CDR1 SGHKS, CDR2 YYEKEE (reference sequence). The junction had 10 bases not matched to a gene; V was cut back by 4 bases and J by 3 bases. The CDR3 DNA sequence: TGTGCCAGCAGCCCTGCCCCGCAGGGGGACTACGAGCAGTACTTC. Protein: CASSPAPQGDYEQYF.

This clonotype appeared a few times. This chain connects TRBV5-1 to TRBJ2-1; tentative D call: TRBD2 (5 bases). Germline lookup yields CDR1 SGHRS and CDR2 YFSETQ. With 0 bases removed from V and 2 bases from J, the gap between germline ends came to 12 bases. This CDR3 region has 16 residues. The CDR3 sequence is CASSLVPGITYNEQFF. The CDR3, as DNA: TGCGCCAGCAGCTTGGTCCCCGGGATTACCTACAATGAGCAGTTCTTC.

This clonotype was detected many times. The V gene is TRBV28, the J gene TRBJ1-5; tentatively, D is TRBD1 (5 bases). Trimming left V 3 bases short and J 0 bases short, with 12 bases between. The CDR3 has 16 amino acids. Germline CDR1 MDHEN, CDR2 SYDVKM. The CDR3: CASSFRGSYSNQPQHF. The CDR3 coding sequence is TGTGCCAGCAGTTTTCGGGGCAGTTATAGCAATCAGCCCCAGCATTTT.